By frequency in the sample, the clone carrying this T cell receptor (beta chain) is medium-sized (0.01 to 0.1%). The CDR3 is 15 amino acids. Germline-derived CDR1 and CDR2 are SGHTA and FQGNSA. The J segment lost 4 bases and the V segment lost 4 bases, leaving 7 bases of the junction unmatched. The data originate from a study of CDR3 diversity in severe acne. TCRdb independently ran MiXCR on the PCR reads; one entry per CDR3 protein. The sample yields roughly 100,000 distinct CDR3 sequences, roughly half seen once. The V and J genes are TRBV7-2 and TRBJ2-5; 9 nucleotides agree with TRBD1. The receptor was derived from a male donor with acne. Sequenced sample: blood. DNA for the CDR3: TGTGCCAGCAGCTGCCCCCGACAGGGGGGAGAGACCCAGTACTTC. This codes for CASSCPRQGGETQYF.